This TCR beta chain stems from a study of T cells in tuberculosis. About the research overall: The T cells targeted glucose monomycolate, a mycobacterial lipid, via CD1B. Study observations and caveats: T cells binding CD1B-GMM tetramer weakly possibly escaped the sort.

Germline CDR1 and CDR2: SGHRS and YFSETQ. The CDR3 runs to 19 residues. V gave up 2 bases and J gave up 0 bases; unmatched junction bases: 7. After thawing and overnight rest, PBMC were stained with GMM-loaded CD1B tetramer, viability dye and anti-CD3 for sorting. The CD1B tetramers carried C32 glucose monomycolate purified from Rhodococcus equi. From each donor, some 100,000 tetramer-negative cells were sorted. TCRdb's table, derived via immunoSEQ multiplex PCR, lists solely in-frame clones and lacks some. Of about 88,000 clones in the sample, about nine tenths were seen once. The clonotype originates from an adult woman with latent tuberculosis. The J gene is TRBJ2-2, the V gene TRBV5-1; 13 nucleotides match TRBD2. Input material: CD1b-GMM tetramer-negative cells sorted from PBMCs. CDR3 in DNA: TGCGCCAGCAGCTTAGCCGGGACTAGCGGGGTCACGAACACCGGGGAGCTGTTTTTT. As protein: CASSLAGTSGVTNTGELFF.